What follows are 17 T cell receptor beta chains derived from one specimen sequenced in a study of T cells in Graves' hyperthyroidism and ophthalmopathy. Regions amplified from RNA transcripts were the TCR beta CDR3 regions. Researchers ran a first-round RT-PCR on the TCR CDR3 using the HTBI primer set. Each CDR3 protein gets one entry after TCRdb re-called the multiplex PCR reads with MiXCR. This table has under 400,000 distinct CDR3 sequences, approximately 14% appearing once. Source material: blood. The source is a woman in her fifties or sixties with Graves' ophthalmopathy.

This clonotype showed up many times. The rearrangement uses TRBV30 and TRBJ2-7; 10 bases line up with TRBD2. The CDR3 runs to 15 residues. V shed 3 bases, J shed 7 bases, and the junction held 12 bases outside the gene matches. In germline, CDR1 is GTSNPN, CDR2 SVGIG (reference sequence). CDR3 sequence reads: CAWSVPEREGDEQYF. The DNA for the CDR3 is TGTGCCTGGAGCGTACCTGAGCGGGAGGGGGATGAGCAGTACTTC.

V and J are TRBV3-1 and TRBJ2-7; 10 nucleotides line up with TRBD2. Germline V CDR1 and CDR2: LGHDT, YNNKEL (reference sequence). This CDR3 has 15 amino acids. The trim removed 4 bases at V and 4 bases at J, leaving 7 bases unmatched. The CDR3 protein is CASSRPGTSDYEQYF. CDR3 DNA sequence: TGTGCCAGCAGCCGACCCGGGACTAGCGATTACGAGCAGTACTTC.

The CDR3: CASSVGVVGNEQFF. The CDR3 nucleotides read TGTGCCAGCAGCGTAGGGGTGGTAGGCAATGAGCAGTTCTTC. The chain has TRBV9 and TRBJ2-1; no firm D call. This CDR3 region has 14 residues. With 0 bases removed from V and 6 bases from J, the gap between germline ends came to 10 bases. Germline V gene lookup returns CDR1 SGDLS and CDR2 YYNGEE.

This clonotype was seen repeatedly, ten times or more. The chain joins TRBV7-6 to TRBJ2-2, with D hard to call. Germline V gives CDR1 SGHVS, CDR2 FNYEAQ. The V end was cut by 2 bases, the J end by 3 bases, with 4 bases between. The CDR3 sequence is 13 residues long. Here the CDR3 reads CASSLRDTGELFF. The CDR3 nucleotides read TGTGCCAGCAGCTTACGGGACACCGGGGAGCTGTTTTTT.

The chain employs TRBV5-4 and TRBJ2-7; 10 bases are a match to TRBD1. Germline CDR1 and CDR2: SGHNT and YYREEE (reference sequence). J gave up 1 base and V 1 base, and 8 bases lay outside the gene matches. The CDR3 runs to 17 residues. Here the CDR3 reads CASSLPTWDRGSYEQYF. CDR3 in DNA: TGTGCCAGCAGCTTGCCAACCTGGGACAGGGGATCCTACGAGCAGTACTTC. The full variable domain, completed using reference TRBV5-4 and TRBJ2-7, is ETGVTQSPTHLIKTRGQQVTLRCSSQSGHNTVSWYQQALGQGPQFIFQYYREEENGRGNFPPRFSGLQFPNYSSELNVNALELDDSALYLCASSLPTWDRGSYEQYFGPGTRLTVT.

This clonotype was detected many times. This chain joins TRBV27 and TRBJ2-7; D gene unclear. Between the trimmed V and J ends, which lost 6 bases and 1 base, there was a span of 10 bases. The CDR3 runs 13 residues. The germline CDR1 and CDR2 sequences are MNHEY and SMNVEV (reference sequence). The CDR3 loop reads CASSLAPSYEQYF. The CDR3 nucleotides are TGTGCCAGCAGCCTGGCACCTTCCTACGAGCAGTACTTC.

The rearrangement uses TRBV5-1 and TRBJ2-5, with 12 positions matching TRBD2. This CDR3 comprises 17 residues. In germline, CDR1 is SGHRS, CDR2 YFSETQ. J was trimmed by 5 bases and V by 1 base; bases with no gene match: 9. CDR3 sequence reads: CASSLSPLAGGEETQYF. DNA of the CDR3: TGCGCCAGCAGCTTGTCTCCTCTAGCGGGAGGGGAGGAGACCCAGTACTTC.

This clonotype appeared once. V and J are TRBV27 and TRBJ2-1; 9 bases map to TRBD2. Germline loops: CDR1 MNHEY, CDR2 SMNVEV (reference sequence). The CDR3 is made up of 14 amino acids. The ends lost 7 bases at V and 10 bases at J; junction bases unmatched: 11. CDR3 region: CASKAGGPGTEQFF. CDR3 DNA sequence: TGTGCCAGCAAGGCGGGAGGGCCGGGGACGGAGCAGTTCTTC.

There are many counts of this clonotype. The V gene is TRBV28, the J gene TRBJ2-7; the D gene could be TRBD1 or TRBD2 (7 bases each). V was shortened by 6 bases and J by 1 base, with 16 bases between the two germline ends. This CDR3 is built from 15 residues. The germline CDR1 and CDR2 sequences are MDHEN and SYDVKM. This chain's CDR3 is CASSWWEGASYEQYF. The CDR3 coding sequence is TGTGCCAGCAGCTGGTGGGAGGGGGCGTCCTACGAGCAGTACTTC.

This clonotype was counted ten times or more. The V gene is TRBV5-1, the J gene TRBJ2-7; TRBD1 is a possible D gene (6 bases). The CDR3 length is 12 residues. V lost 5 bases, J lost 3 bases, and 9 bases lay in between. Germline V CDR1 and CDR2: SGHRS, YFSETQ. This CDR3 reads CASRSTGYEQYF. CDR3 sequence (DNA): TGCGCCAGCAGGTCGACAGGCTACGAGCAGTACTTC.

This clonotype was seen repeatedly, ten times or more. The genes are TRBV12-3 or TRBV12-4 and TRBJ2-5; tentatively, D is TRBD2 (5 bases). The CDR3 has 14 amino acids. V shed 4 bases and J shed 2 bases, with 11 bases lying between them. The CDR3 DNA follows: TGTGCCAGCAGTTCACCGCTAGCTCAAGAGACCCAGTACTTC. It yields the protein CASSSPLAQETQYF.

The CDR3: CSPPRWGAYGYTF. As DNA, the CDR3 is TGCAGCCCTCCTCGGTGGGGGGCCTATGGCTACACCTTC. V gene TRBV20-1 combines with J gene TRBJ1-2, with D perhaps TRBD1 (6 bases). Germline V CDR1 and CDR2: DFQATT, SNEGSKA (reference sequence). The CDR3 has 13 amino acids.

This clonotype was counted many times. V usage is TRBV11-1 and J usage is TRBJ2-3; D might be TRBD1 (6 bases). Germline V gene sequence: CDR1 SGHAT, CDR2 FQDESV (reference sequence). Trimming removed 1 base from V and 8 bases from J, with 16 bases in between. The CDR3 has 15 residues. Here the CDR3 reads CASSLEVQGSGTQYF. CDR3 coding DNA: TGTGCCAGCAGCTTAGAGGTCCAGGGGTCAGGTACGCAGTATTTT.

This clonotype was counted between two and nine times. The V gene is TRBV6-1, the J gene TRBJ2-2, with D unclear. This CDR3 comprises 16 residues. From germline, CDR1 is MNHNS and CDR2 SASEGT. V was cut by 7 bases and J by 1 base, with 16 bases left in between. CDR3 loop: CASKGVGSLNTGELFF. The CDR3 nucleotides are TGTGCCAGCAAGGGCGTGGGCTCCTTGAACACCGGGGAGCTGTTTTTT.

The rearrangement joins TRBV25-1 to TRBJ2-7; D gene uncertain. Germline assignment: CDR1 MGHDK and CDR2 SYGVNS. The V gene lost 3 bases and the J gene lost 3 bases, with 9 bases spanning the gap. The CDR3 is 13 amino acids. The CDR3 DNA sequence: TGTGCCAGCAGTGATATCAGGTTCTACGAGCAGTACTTC. Translation: CASSDIRFYEQYF.

This clonotype has just one count. Relative to the germline gene, one junction end is altered; a read error may explain this. This chain connects TRBV5-1 to TRBJ1-3, with unresolved D. Germline V lookup: CDR1 SGHRS, CDR2 YFSETQ. The CDR3 has 13 residues. The CDR3 protein is CASSYSSGNTIYF. CDR3 nucleotides: TGTGCCAGCAGCTACAGCTCTGGAAACACCATATATTTT.

This clonotype was seen more than once but under ten times. The rearrangement links TRBV7-9 to TRBJ2-1; 9 positions agree with TRBD2. With 5 bases clipped from V and 6 bases from J, the junction kept 5 bases outside the gene matches. Germline CDR1 and CDR2: SEHNR and FQNEAQ (reference sequence). This CDR3 has 14 amino acids. Here the CDR3 reads CASSLGLATNEQFF. The CDR3 DNA sequence: TGTGCCAGCAGCCTAGGACTAGCGACCAATGAGCAGTTCTTC. Filled out from reference TRBV7-9 and TRBJ2-1, the complete variable domain reads DTGVSQNPRHKITKRGQNVTFRCDPISEHNRLYWYRQTLGQGPEFLTYFQNEAQLEKSRLLSDRFSAERPKGSFSTLEIQRTEQGDSAMYLCASSLGLATNEQFFGPGTRLTVL.